This T cell receptor beta chain originates from a study of shared clonotypes between healthy human individuals. Method: immunoSEQ multiplex PCR; TCRdb's copy keeps in-frame clones and lacks some. The profile shows around 2.1 million clones, more than 85% of them singletons. The V segment lost 6 bases and the J segment 2 bases; nucleotides outside the gene matches: 19. Germline V gene sequence: CDR1 MNHNS, CDR2 SASEGT. The CDR3 loop spans 21 amino acids. Terminally differentiated effector memory CD45RA+ cells were excluded from the naive CD8 cells, which were CD45RO-negative and positively selected for CCR7.

The sample consisted of naive CD8+ T cells from PBMCs. The V and J genes are TRBV6-1 and TRBJ2-6; TRBD1 matches 10 bases. This receptor was obtained from a man between 18 and 35 years old in good health. Some clones in this sample may be carry-over from other donors' samples. The chain's CDR3 is CASSEQSLPGTGDPGANVLTF. DNA for the CDR3: TGTGCCAGCAGCGAACAATCCCTCCCCGGGACAGGGGACCCTGGGGCCAACGTCCTGACTTTC.